These 4 T cell receptor beta chains share one sample of origin, sequenced in a study of T cell responses to AZD1222 COVID-19 vaccine. Only in-frame clones appear in the TCRdb table, and some are missing; sequencing was by immunoSEQ multiplex PCR. Among about 190,000 clones listed, approximately 94% were seen once. Specimen: peripheral blood, collected on day 0 of AZD1222 vaccination. The receptor set was obtained from an adult in good health.

This sequence joins TRBV15 and TRBJ1-2, with D unclear. The CDR3 is made up of 17 amino acids. V was shortened by 0 bases and J by 8 bases, with 22 bases between the two germline ends. The germline CDR1 and CDR2 sequences are LNHNV and YYDKDF (reference sequence). CDR3: CATSREGSYAPSLGYTF. CDR3 nucleotides: TGTGCCACCAGCAGAGAAGGCAGCTATGCCCCCTCACTGGGCTACACCTTC.

This clone was recorded once. The chain combines TRBV5-1 with TRBJ2-5, with D possibly TRBD2 on 5 matching bases. The ends were cut back, 4 bases at V and 2 bases at J, with 18 bases in the middle. Germline V gives CDR1 SGHRS, CDR2 YFSETQ. CDR3 size: 16 residues. DNA for the CDR3: TGCGCCAGCAGCCCGGAGGTGGCAGTGAGTCAAGAGACCCAGTACTTC. It is translated as CASSPEVAVSQETQYF.

V gene TRBV19 combines with J gene TRBJ1-1, with D unresolved. Germline V CDR1 and CDR2: LNHDA, SQIVND (reference sequence). The CDR3 contains 13 residues. The V end lost 5 bases, the J end lost 0 bases, and 7 bases lay between the germline ends. Written as DNA, the CDR3 is TGTGCCAGTAGTTTCTCGATGAACACTGAAGCTTTCTTT. Translation: CASSFSMNTEAFF.

The chain couples TRBV29-1 to TRBJ1-1; TRBD1 agrees at 8 bases. J was trimmed by 6 bases and V by 7 bases; bases with no gene match: 10. Germline CDR1 and CDR2: SQVTM and ANQGSEA. The CDR3 is 13 amino acids. The CDR3 spells CSATLQGGSEAFF. CDR3 DNA sequence: TGCAGCGCTACTTTACAGGGGGGATCTGAAGCTTTCTTT.